This passage covers 25 T cell receptor beta chains from one sample sequenced in a study of blood T cell repertoires in COVID-19. Profiling relied on immunoSEQ multiplex PCR, and the TCRdb table lists in-frame clones only, not all of them. The sample lists hundreds of thousands of clones; 85% to 90% were seen once. Sequenced input: peripheral blood. All receptors come from a woman aged 18 to 35 with acute or convalescent COVID-19.

The rearrangement links TRBV3-1 (or the pseudogene TRBV3-2) to TRBJ1-2, with D perhaps matching TRBD1 (6 bases). Per germline, CDR1 LGHDT and CDR2 YNNKEL (reference sequence). The CDR3 consists of 12 residues. The V and J ends lost 5 bases and 7 bases respectively, with 11 bases between them. The CDR3 DNA reads TGTGCCAGCAGCTTAACAGGGTCTGGCTACACCTTC. Translation gives CASSLTGSGYTF.

V and J are TRBV19 and TRBJ1-1; 8 nucleotides line up with TRBD1. CDR1 is LNHDA and CDR2 is SQIVND in the germline V gene (reference sequence). The trim removed 0 bases at V and 3 bases at J, leaving 3 bases unmatched. This CDR3 is 15 amino acids long. The CDR3 DNA is TGTGCCAGTAGTATAGACAGGGGGCCCTACACTGAAGCTTTCTTT. Amino acid sequence: CASSIDRGPYTEAFF.

J is TRBJ1-1 and V is TRBV30; D gene ambiguous. Germline CDR1 reads GTSNPN; CDR2 reads SVGIG (reference sequence). Trimming removed 2 bases from V and 0 bases from J, with 13 bases in between. CDR3 size: 15 residues. The CDR3 DNA sequence: TGTGCCTGGAGTCTCCGAGGCTTATTGAACACTGAAGCTTTCTTT. As protein: CAWSLRGLLNTEAFF.

This clone was seen a few times. The chain links TRBV15 to TRBJ1-1; the match to TRBD1 covers 9 bases. The CDR3 extends over 15 amino acids. Germline V lookup: CDR1 LNHNV, CDR2 YYDKDF (reference sequence). With V trimmed by 7 bases and J by 5 bases, 11 bases remained unmatched. The chain's CDR3 is CATTRGTGGSTEAFF. As DNA, the CDR3 is TGTGCCACCACCAGGGGAACAGGGGGCAGTACTGAAGCTTTCTTT.

The CDR3 region has the DNA TGTGCCAGCAGTTTAACGGTGCTTAGGGGGCCCCCTTCGTTTGGCTACACCTTC. This gives the protein CASSLTVLRGPPSFGYTF. The chain has TRBV27 and TRBJ1-2, with 7 nucleotides matching TRBD1. Germline V gene lookup returns CDR1 MNHEY and CDR2 SMNVEV (reference sequence). V dropped 2 bases and J dropped 7; count of bases not matched to a gene: 19. This CDR3 has 18 amino acids.

CDR3 amino acids: CASSYDISGANVLTF. The CDR3 DNA reads as TGTGCCAGCAGTTACGACATCTCTGGGGCCAACGTCCTGACTTTC. V usage is TRBV6-5 and J usage is TRBJ2-6; D unresolved. The V gene lost 2 bases and the J gene lost 0 bases, with 5 bases spanning the gap. CDR1 is MNHEY, CDR2 SVGAGI, per germline. The CDR3 has 15 amino acids.

The chain employs TRBV2 and TRBJ1-1; D remains ambiguous. Between the trimmed V and J ends, which lost 11 bases and 4 bases, there was a span of 14 bases. The germline CDR1 and CDR2 sequences are SNHLY and FYNNEI. CDR3 length: 12 amino acids. The CDR3 here is CAGSQTRTEAFF. The CDR3 coding sequence is TGTGCCGGATCACAGACGCGCACTGAAGCTTTCTTT.

The rearrangement uses TRBV12-5 and TRBJ1-1; D unclear. CDR1 and CDR2 (germline): LGHNT, FRNRAP. The CDR3 covers 11 residues. V shed 11 bases and J shed 8 bases, with 15 bases lying between them. The CDR3 DNA is TGTGCTCCCCCAAGCCCTAGCGAAGCTTTCTTT. It specifies CAPPSPSEAFF.

The J gene is TRBJ2-5, the V gene TRBV6-5, with D possibly being TRBD2 (7 bases). Germline loops: CDR1 MNHEY, CDR2 SVGAGI. Trimming pared 10 bases from V and 5 bases from J, leaving 17 bases between. This CDR3 spans 13 amino acids. CDR3: CATGGRLGETQYF. The CDR3 DNA follows: TGTGCCACCGGGGGGCGTCTAGGGGAGACCCAGTACTTC.

CDR3 region: CSTIQGATYEQYF. The CDR3 region has the DNA TGCAGCACCATACAGGGGGCGACCTACGAGCAGTACTTC. This chain joins TRBV29-1 and TRBJ2-7; 9 bases fit TRBD1. This CDR3 has 13 amino acids. Germline lookup yields CDR1 SQVTM and CDR2 ANQGSEA. The V gene end was trimmed by 8 bases and the J gene end by 2 bases; junction bases not matched to a gene: 7.

The chain uses TRBV3-1 (or the pseudogene TRBV3-2) and TRBJ2-7; 10 positions agree with TRBD2. V trimming: 2 bases; J trimming: 4 bases; junction bases outside the gene matches: 5. Germline loops: CDR1 LGHDT, CDR2 YNNKEL (reference sequence). The CDR3 contains 15 residues. The CDR3 sequence is CASSQPSGGAYEQYF. In nucleotides, the CDR3 is TGTGCCAGCAGCCAACCGAGCGGGGGGGCTTACGAGCAGTACTTC.

The V call is TRBV19, the J call TRBJ1-6; D gene uncertain. CDR3 length equals 14 residues. V was shortened by 5 bases and J by 8 bases, with 13 bases between the two germline ends. Germline loops: CDR1 LNHDA, CDR2 SQIVND (reference sequence). CDR3 in amino acids: CASSDAEGDSPLHF. CDR3 nucleotide sequence: TGTGCCAGTAGTGACGCTGAGGGAGATTCACCCCTCCACTTT.

The V and J genes are TRBV5-6 and TRBJ1-3, with TRBD1 as a possible D gene (5 bases). There are 15 residues in the CDR3. V dropped 2 bases and J dropped 2 bases, with 11 bases sitting between them. Germline V gene data show CDR1 as SGHDT and CDR2 as YYEEEE. The CDR3 bases are TGTGCCAGCAGCTTAGGGGCAGTGGCTGGAAACACCATATATTTT. Its translation: CASSLGAVAGNTIYF. Complete variable domain (other parts from reference TRBV5-6 and TRBJ1-3): DAGVTQSPTHLIKTRGQQVTLRCSPKSGHDTVSWYQQALGQGPQFIFQYYEEEERQRGNFPDRFSGHQFPNYSSELNVNALLLGDSALYLCASSLGAVAGNTIYFGEGSWLTVV.

J is TRBJ2-1 and V is TRBV4-3; D ambiguous. The CDR3 is 15 amino acids. With 5 bases removed from V and 0 bases from J, the gap between germline ends came to 11 bases. Germline-derived CDR1 and CDR2 are LGHNA and YSLEER. The CDR3 DNA is TGCGCCAGCAGCTGGGCCCTAAGCTCCTACAATGAGCAGTTCTTC. Amino acids: CASSWALSSYNEQFF.

This clone was detected a few times. V usage is TRBV7-2 and J usage is TRBJ1-2; 7 bases match TRBD1. Germline V gives CDR1 SGHTA, CDR2 FQGNSA. Unmatched junction bases numbered 10, after V lost 5 bases and J lost 7 bases. CDR3 size: 14 residues. CDR3: CASSPKTGISGYTF. The CDR3 bases are TGTGCCAGCAGCCCCAAGACAGGGATCTCTGGCTACACCTTC.

The J gene is TRBJ2-3, the V gene TRBV6-1; D remains ambiguous. V shed 6 bases and J shed 3 bases, with 13 bases lying between them. The length of the CDR3 is 14 residues. Looked up from germline, CDR1 is MNHNS and CDR2 is SASEGT. Here the CDR3 DNA reads TGTGCCAGCAGCCCCCGAGAGGTGACAGATACGCAGTATTTT. It translates to CASSPREVTDTQYF.

CDR3 residues: CASSFGNYGYTF. CDR3 nucleotide sequence: TGTGCCAGCAGCTTCGGGAACTATGGCTACACCTTC. The chain couples TRBV7-9 to TRBJ1-2; D uncertain. Germline V gene lookup returns CDR1 SEHNR and CDR2 FQNEAQ (reference sequence). CDR3 size: 12 residues. The ends were cut back, 3 bases at V and 2 bases at J, with 4 bases in the middle.

The chain carries TRBV20-1 and TRBJ1-1; weak D call: TRBD1 (5 bases). The V end was cut by 3 bases, the J end by 7 bases, with 12 bases between. The germline V gene encodes CDR1 DFQATT and CDR2 SNEGSKA (reference sequence). The length of the CDR3 is 12 residues. CDR3 in amino acids: CSASWAGHEAFF. The CDR3 bases are TGCAGTGCTAGTTGGGCAGGACATGAAGCTTTCTTT.

The chain has TRBV7-3 and TRBJ2-5; D possibly corresponds to TRBD1 (6 bases). The CDR3 sequence is 13 residues long. The ends were cut back, 5 bases at V and 2 bases at J, with 9 bases in the middle. CDR1 and CDR2 (germline): SGHTA, FQGTGA. The CDR3 DNA sequence: TGTGCCAGCAGCGCTGACAGGCAAGAGACCCAGTACTTC. Amino acid sequence: CASSADRQETQYF. The full variable domain, its missing parts supplied by reference TRBV7-3 and TRBJ2-5, is GAGVSQTPSNKVTEKGKYVELRCDPISGHTALYWYRQSLGQGPEFLIYFQGTGAADDSGLPNDRFFAVRPEGSVSTLKIQRTERGDSAVYLCASSADRQETQYFGPGTRLLVL.

This chain connects TRBV27 to TRBJ1-6; 7 bases match TRBD1. Per germline, CDR1 MNHEY and CDR2 SMNVEV (reference sequence). The CDR3 has 14 residues. Trimming at V came to 6 bases and at J to 7 bases, leaving 6 bases not matched to a gene. The CDR3 sequence is CASSSRTGNSPLHF. In DNA, the CDR3 is TGTGCCAGCAGCTCCAGGACAGGCAATTCACCCCTCCACTTT.

The CDR3 reads CASTGDSRTEAFF. The CDR3 DNA is TGTGCCAGCACCGGGGACTCTCGGACTGAAGCTTTCTTT. The chain employs TRBV11-2 and TRBJ1-1, with D possibly being TRBD1 (5 bases). Germline V lookup: CDR1 SGHAT, CDR2 FQNNGV. CDR3 length: 13 amino acids. V lost 7 bases to trimming and J lost 5 bases, with 14 bases between them.

This chain joins TRBV19 and TRBJ1-2; TRBD1 is a possible D gene (6 bases). This CDR3 contains 15 residues. Trimming took 5 bases from V and 4 from J, leaving 17 bases between them. Germline CDR1 LNHDA, CDR2 SQIVND (reference sequence). The CDR3 DNA is TGTGCCAGTAGTCTCCGGGACGGACAGTCCTATGGCTACACCTTC. Translating gives CASSLRDGQSYGYTF.

This chain links TRBV18 with TRBJ2-1, with D possibly TRBD1 on 6 matching bases. The CDR3 length is 15 residues. Germline V gene lookup returns CDR1 KGHSH and CDR2 LQKENI. Trimming removed 6 bases at V and 1 base at J, with 13 bases between. The CDR3 DNA reads TGTGCCAGCTCTAACCGGGACATTTCCTACAATGAGCAGTTCTTC. Amino acids: CASSNRDISYNEQFF.

The V and J genes are TRBV2 and TRBJ1-1; 10 nucleotides match TRBD1. The germline CDR1 and CDR2 sequences are SNHLY and FYNNEI. This CDR3 is 14 amino acids long. Trimming removed 8 bases from V and 0 bases from J; junction bases left unmatched: 3. DNA of the CDR3: TGTGCCAGCTCAGACAGGGGGCTGAACACTGAAGCTTTCTTT. Protein sequence: CASSDRGLNTEAFF.

The chain combines TRBV2 with TRBJ1-2; no definite D call. The CDR3 runs to 12 residues. Trimming removed 1 base at V and 3 bases at J, with 3 bases between. Germline assignment: CDR1 SNHLY and CDR2 FYNNEI. The CDR3 bases are TGTGCCAGCAGTGAAGGGCACTATGGCTACACCTTC. Encoded protein: CASSEGHYGYTF.